This T cell receptor (beta chain) was retrieved from a study of T-cell memory formation after mild COVID-19. Study summary: Each donor largely had its own TCR clusters. Study conclusions and caveats: The finding that pre-infection memory included some responding clones suggested that cross-reactive memory joined. There was a balanced CD4/CD8 profile in clones contracting day 15 to 85, and later expanders leaned CD4+. Among contracting clones, CD4+ were mainly CM/EM and CD8+ enriched in EMRA.

The CDR3 runs 12 residues. After removal of 8 bases from V and 3 bases from J, the junction contained 3 bases not matched to a gene. Concerning this clonotype itself: Its antigen is still unknown.

In TCRdb, the 5' RACE reads were re-called with MiXCR into one record per CDR3 protein. The table lists around 510,000 distinct CDR3 sequences, about 20% of them singletons. The gene calls are TRBV12-3 or TRBV12-4 and TRBJ1-2, with 7 bases aligning to TRBD1. Input material: PBMCs or a T cell subset sorted from them (not recorded which). This TCR came from an adult woman who had mild COVID-19 (a few samples of this study predate the infection). Cell type and time point are not known. CDR3 loop: CASSTGDYGYTF. The CDR3 DNA sequence: TGTGCCAGCTCTACAGGGGACTATGGCTACACCTTC.